This T cell receptor beta chain comes out of a study of T cell responses to AZD1222 COVID-19 vaccine. General study results and limits: Spike-spanning, vaccine-associated CD4 TCRs were dominant at 160-218 and 743-854.

Data came from immunoSEQ multiplex PCR; TCRdb stores just in-frame clones and leaves some out. The data contain about 160,000 clones, about 90% of them seen just once; the ten biggest clones take up 1% to 1.4%. The ends were cut back, 0 bases at V and 4 bases at J, with 7 bases in the middle. Germline-derived CDR1 and CDR2 are SGHDT and YYEEEE. CDR3 length: 13 residues. Second-dose timings of about 4 or about 12 weeks were pooled. This clone has more than one count but fewer than ten. Its antigen remains unidentified. The sample holds other DNA sequences that translate to the same CDR3. This chain joins TRBV5-6 and TRBJ1-1; unclear D gene. This TCR was recovered from an adult who received the AZD1222 COVID-19 vaccine. This material consisted of peripheral blood, taken 28 days after the second AZD1222 dose. CDR3 amino acids: CASSLVEGTEAFF. The CDR3 bases are TGTGCCAGCAGCTTGGTAGAGGGCACTGAAGCTTTCTTT.